The present TCR beta chain was sequenced within a study of blood T cell repertoires in COVID-19. Study in general: Nucleic acid was either cDNA or gDNA, and it came from T cells, B-cell-depleted T cells, or PBMCs.

V was shortened by 8 bases and J by 14 bases, with 16 bases between the two germline ends. The CDR3 covers 12 residues. Germline values: CDR1 MDHEN, CDR2 SYDVKM. Only one count was recorded for this clone. Original analysis: Estimated nucleated cell counts came from reference gene primer amplification. Using immunoSEQ multiplex PCR, the repertoire was profiled, and TCRdb retains in-frame clones only, with some absent. That table gives V, J and clone size, and the DNA gave D and trimming. This table holds fewer than 250,000 clones, roughly 81% found once. Source material: peripheral blood. The TCR originated in a woman in her 70s with active or convalescent COVID-19. V is TRBV28 and J is TRBJ1-6; D uncertain. The CDR3 is CASHEAYGALHF. CDR3 nucleotides: TGTGCCAGCCACGAGGCGTACGGGGCCCTCCACTTT.